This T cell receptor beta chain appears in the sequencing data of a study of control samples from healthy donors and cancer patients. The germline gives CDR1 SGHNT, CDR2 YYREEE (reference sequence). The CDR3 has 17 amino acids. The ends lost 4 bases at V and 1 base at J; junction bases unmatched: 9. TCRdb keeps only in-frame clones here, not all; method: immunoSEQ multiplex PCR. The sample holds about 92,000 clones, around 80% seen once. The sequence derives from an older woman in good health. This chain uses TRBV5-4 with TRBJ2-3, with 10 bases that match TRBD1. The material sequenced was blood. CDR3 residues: CASSPGGTGDGTDTQYF. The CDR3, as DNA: TGTGCCAGCAGCCCGGGGGGGACAGGGGATGGCACAGATACGCAGTATTTT.